Below, 22 T cell receptor beta chains from the same sample are listed, as sequenced in a study of blood T cells in healthy people across ages. A sample-barcoded 5' primer and a J-beta primer mix were used in a second PCR of about 6 to 12 cycles. TCRdb re-analysed the 5' RACE reads in MiXCR, keeping a single row per CDR3 protein. The sample contains about 1.4 million distinct CDR3 sequences, approximately 60% of which appear only once. The sample taken for sequencing was blood. These receptors were taken from a young man in good health.

V usage is TRBV4-1 and J usage is TRBJ2-7; TRBD1 aligns across 9 bases. J was trimmed by 2 bases and V by 4 bases; bases with no gene match: 12. Germline assignment: CDR1 MGHRA and CDR2 YSYEKL. The CDR3 length is 17 residues. The CDR3 here is CASSPPSDRGYPYEQYF. The CDR3 nucleotides are TGCGCCAGCAGCCCCCCTTCGGACAGGGGTTATCCCTACGAGCAGTACTTC.

This clonotype has a handful of counts. V and J are TRBV6-5 and TRBJ2-1, with 8 nucleotides matching TRBD1. The CDR3 length is 15 residues. Trimming at V came to 6 bases and at J to 2 bases, leaving 6 bases not matched to a gene. The V gene's germline CDR1 is MNHEY and CDR2 SVGAGI. The CDR3 coding sequence is TGTGCCAGCAGCCGGACAGGGAACACCTACAATGAGCAGTTCTTC. It specifies CASSRTGNTYNEQFF.

The chain is built from TRBV7-9 and TRBJ1-1, with D perhaps matching TRBD1 (5 bases). This CDR3 region has 15 residues. The ends were cut back, 5 bases at V and 1 base at J, with 14 bases in the middle. In germline, CDR1 is SEHNR, CDR2 FQNEAQ (reference sequence). CDR3 protein: CASSATNGQNTEAFF. The CDR3 DNA reads as TGTGCCAGCAGCGCCACCAACGGACAGAACACTGAAGCTTTCTTT.

This clonotype has only a few counts. V is TRBV7-9 and J is TRBJ2-3; D might be TRBD1 (5 bases). The germline V gene has CDR1 SEHNR and CDR2 FQNEAQ (reference sequence). This CDR3 spans 14 amino acids. V dropped 1 base and J dropped 7 bases, with 12 bases sitting between them. This CDR3 reads CASSLVQGAYTQYF. The CDR3 nucleotides are TGTGCCAGCAGCTTAGTCCAGGGCGCGTATACGCAGTATTTT.

This chain links TRBV20-1 with TRBJ1-2, with a possible D match to TRBD1 (6 bases). The V end lost 0 bases, the J end lost 7 bases, and 15 bases lay between the germline ends. This CDR3 region has 14 residues. CDR1 and CDR2 from the germline V gene are DFQATT and SNEGSKA (reference sequence). The CDR3 sequence is CSAREGGRFGGYTF. The CDR3 DNA reads TGCAGTGCTAGAGAGGGGGGCCGGTTTGGTGGCTACACCTTC.

This chain uses TRBV7-9 with TRBJ1-1; 7 nucleotides agree with TRBD1. The CDR3 runs to 12 residues. The J segment lost 13 bases and the V segment lost 0 bases, leaving 5 bases of the junction unmatched. Looked up from germline, CDR1 is SEHNR and CDR2 is FQNEAQ (reference sequence). CDR3 DNA sequence: TGTGCCAGCAGCTTAGCAGACAGGGTTGTTTTCTTT. This translates into CASSLADRVVFF.

The chain uses TRBV2 and TRBJ2-1; D is perhaps TRBD1 (5 bases). This CDR3 is built from 12 residues. With 6 bases removed from V and 9 bases from J, the gap between germline ends came to 12 bases. Germline V gene lookup returns CDR1 SNHLY and CDR2 FYNNEI. The CDR3 bases are TGTGCCAGCAGGGGGCTGACCCTTGAGCAGTTCTTC. Amino acids: CASRGLTLEQFF. Supplemented by reference TRBV2 and TRBJ2-1, the full variable domain reads EPEVTQTPSHQVTQMGQEVILRCVPISNHLYFYWYRQILGQKVEFLVSFYNNEISEKSEIFDDQFSVERPDGSNFTLKIRSTKLEDSAMYFCASRGLTLEQFFGPGTRLTVL.

The V gene is TRBV12-5, the J gene TRBJ2-2; D remains ambiguous. Germline V gene lookup returns CDR1 LGHNT and CDR2 FRNRAP. The CDR3 sequence is 16 residues long. Trimming cost V 2 bases and J 5 bases, with 15 bases left between them. The CDR3 region is CASGLPNLTRTGELFF. CDR3 coding DNA: TGTGCTAGTGGTTTGCCGAACTTAACCCGTACCGGGGAGCTGTTTTTT.

This CDR3 is CASSPPGSGGLTDTQYF. In DNA form, the CDR3 reads TGTGCCAGCAGCCCCCCCGGAAGCGGGGGACTCACAGATACGCAGTATTTT. This chain joins TRBV6-6 and TRBJ2-3; 8 bases align to TRBD2. The V gene's germline CDR1 is MNHNY and CDR2 SVGAGI (reference sequence). The CDR3 spans 17 residues. V lost 6 bases, J lost 2 bases, and 13 bases stayed unmatched.

The chain has TRBV14 and TRBJ1-1; a possible D gene is TRBD1 (6 bases). Trimming removed 2 bases at V and 4 bases at J, with 14 bases between. CDR1 and CDR2 (germline): SGHDN, FVKESK. The CDR3 contains 15 residues. CDR3 sequence reads: CASSQHTGLGTEAFF. The CDR3 nucleotides read TGTGCCAGCAGCCAACACACAGGGCTGGGCACTGAAGCTTTCTTT.

The gene calls are TRBV12-3 or TRBV12-4 and TRBJ1-1; tentatively, D is TRBD1 (5 bases). CDR3 size: 15 residues. Trimming stripped 8 bases from V and 1 base from J, with 17 bases between. For the CDR3, the DNA is TGTGCCAGCTTAGGGGCAGGACGTCAGAACACTGAAGCTTTCTTT. Translation gives CASLGAGRQNTEAFF.

The gene calls are TRBV7-2 and TRBJ2-3; TRBD2 matches 8 bases. CDR1 SGHTA and CDR2 FQGNSA come from the germline V gene. Losses at the gene ends were 1 base for V and 4 bases for J; bases not matched to a gene: 7. This CDR3 contains 16 residues. The CDR3 DNA reads TGTGCCAGCAGCTTAGGGCGGGGGGCGGCCGCAGATACGCAGTATTTT. The encoded protein is CASSLGRGAAADTQYF.

The rearrangement links TRBV5-5 to TRBJ2-7; perhaps TRBD2 as D (5 bases). Germline values: CDR1 SGHKS, CDR2 YYEKEE (reference sequence). V shed 4 bases and J shed 7 bases, with 15 bases lying between them. The CDR3 sequence is 13 residues long. CDR3 sequence (DNA): TGTGCCAGCAGCCCGGCTGGACTGCTGGAGCAGTACTTC. This sequence encodes CASSPAGLLEQYF.

This rearrangement joins TRBV27 to TRBJ2-5, with D possibly TRBD1 on 5 matching bases. The CDR3 totals 15 residues. Trimming removed 4 bases from V and 1 base from J, with 13 bases in between. Germline V CDR1 and CDR2: MNHEY, SMNVEV (reference sequence). In DNA, the CDR3 is TGTGCCAGCAGTTATAGTCAGGGTTCCCAAGAGACCCAGTACTTC. It codes for CASSYSQGSQETQYF.

This rearrangement joins TRBV20-1 to TRBJ2-5; the D call may be TRBD1 or TRBD2 (5 bases each). Matching the DNA end better, TRBJ2-7 makes the J call doubtful. The CDR3 runs to 13 residues. From germline, CDR1 is DFQATT and CDR2 SNEGSKA (reference sequence). The CDR3 sequence is CSATRDQPYEQYF. DNA of the CDR3: TGCAGTGCTACCCGGGACCAACCTTACGAGCAGTACTTC.

As DNA, the CDR3 is TGCGCCAGCAGCCAAGGGTTGATTCTGCTCGGCAATGAGCAGTTCTTC. Protein product: CASSQGLILLGNEQFF. The chain joins TRBV4-1 to TRBJ2-1; D is ambiguous. The CDR3 is 16 amino acids. Trimming pared 1 base from V and 6 bases from J, leaving 16 bases between. Germline loops: CDR1 MGHRA, CDR2 YSYEKL.

The chain employs TRBV6-1 and TRBJ1-4, with 8 positions matching TRBD1. Germline V lookup: CDR1 MNHNS, CDR2 SASEGT. The V segment lost 6 bases and the J segment 8 bases; nucleotides outside the gene matches: 5. The CDR3 covers 13 residues. CDR3 nucleotides: TGTGCCAGCAGCGTACAGGGGGAAGAAAAACTGTTTTTT. Translation gives CASSVQGEEKLFF.

This chain connects TRBV12-3 or TRBV12-4 to TRBJ2-5, with 7 nucleotides matching TRBD2. The CDR3 is made up of 14 amino acids. Trimming took 6 bases from V and 4 from J; bases not matched to a gene: 8. Here the CDR3 reads CASSHRTRVETQYF. The CDR3 nucleotides read TGTGCCAGCAGCCACAGGACTAGGGTAGAGACCCAGTACTTC.

The chain links TRBV6-1 to TRBJ2-5; maybe TRBD1 (6 bases). Judging by the DNA end, TRBJ2-7 fits better; the J call may be wrong. CDR1 MNHNS and CDR2 SASEGT come from the germline V gene. The CDR3 is made up of 14 amino acids. This CDR3 is CASSKTRRGYEQYF. In DNA form, the CDR3 reads TGTGCCAGCAGCAAAACCCGCAGGGGATACGAGCAGTACTTC.

The rearrangement links TRBV6-6 to TRBJ2-2; 11 bases match TRBD1. Looked up from germline, CDR1 is MNHNY and CDR2 is SVGAGI (reference sequence). The CDR3 spans 15 residues. Losses at the gene ends were 6 bases for V and 6 bases for J; bases not matched to a gene: 6. Written as DNA, the CDR3 is TGTGCCAGCAGACTCGGGACAGGGGGACCCGGGGAGCTGTTTTTT. Residues: CASRLGTGGPGELFF.

V and J are TRBV12-3 or TRBV12-4 and TRBJ1-5; 7 bases line up with TRBD1. After removal of 5 bases from V and 3 bases from J, the junction contained 7 bases not matched to a gene. This CDR3 contains 15 residues. The CDR3 DNA reads as TGTGCCAGCAGTAAAGACAGGGCCCTCAATCAGCCCCAGCATTTT. Amino acid sequence: CASSKDRALNQPQHF.

About this clonotype itself: One base away lies a much larger clone, so this may be a sequencing read error. The chain is built from TRBV6-1 and TRBJ2-7; D is undetermined. In germline, CDR1 is MNHNS, CDR2 SASEGT. The CDR3 covers 11 residues. As DNA, the CDR3 is TGTTCCAGCAGTGAATATTACGAGCAGTACTTC. Its translation: CSSSEYYEQYF.